The clone carrying this T cell receptor beta chain was counted a few times. Its specificity is unknown. MiXCR was run by TCRdb on the 5' RACE reads, yielding one entry per CDR3 protein. The sample shows around 110,000 distinct CDR3 sequences, more than 10% of them seen only once. Looked up from germline, CDR1 is MNHEY and CDR2 is SMNVEV (reference sequence). The trim removed 5 bases at V and 0 bases at J, leaving 14 bases unmatched. The CDR3 runs to 18 residues. This record comes from a study of spatial heterogeneity in lung cancer. General observations from the study: Ubiquitous expanded tumor TCRs appeared in blood more at resection than follow-up.

Specified time point: blood at routine non-recurrence follow-up after resection. No cells were sorted before sequencing. The whole RNA sequenced was extracted from tumor, nontumor lung or frozen PBMC. The V call is TRBV27, the J call TRBJ1-1; TRBD1 matches 8 bases. The receptor was isolated from a male donor with early-stage non-small cell lung cancer. Here the sequenced sample was PBMCs, taken at follow-up. This CDR3 is CASSHGQGGILMNTEAFF. CDR3 nucleotides: TGTGCCAGCAGTCATGGACAGGGCGGTATTTTGATGAACACTGAAGCTTTCTTT.